These T cell receptor beta chains were read from a single sample in a study of blood T cell repertoires in COVID-19. This table comes from immunoSEQ multiplex PCR, and its TCRdb copy is limited to in-frame clones, with some not included. The table lists about 140,000 clones, about 80% of them singletons, with roughly 8% in the top ten. Material for sequencing was peripheral blood. Every receptor here comes from a human donor in a cohort sampled during active COVID-19. Each CDR3 is given with its conserved first and last residue. Fields, in order: J gene, V gene, D gene, CDR3 DNA, CDR3 protein. D genes are given only for firm matches.

J gene: TRBJ1-2
V gene: TRBV28
D gene: TRBD1
CDR3 DNA: TGTGCCAGCAGTTTTAACCCTGGGACAGCTCATGGCTACACCTTC
CDR3 protein: CASSFNPGTAHGYTF

J gene: TRBJ1-3
V gene: TRBV6-5
D gene: .
CDR3 DNA: TGTGCCAGCAGTCGCGCCGGGAACTCTGGAAACACCATATATTTT
CDR3 protein: CASSRAGNSGNTIYF

J gene: TRBJ1-3
V gene: TRBV18
D gene: .
CDR3 DNA: TGTGCCAGCTCACCACCGGGGGCGTATGGAAACACCATATATTTT
CDR3 protein: CASSPPGAYGNTIYF

J gene: TRBJ2-1
V gene: TRBV10-3
D gene: TRBD2
CDR3 DNA: TGTGCCATCAGCGGGGGGGCCTTTGAGCAGTTCTTC
CDR3 protein: CAISGGAFEQFF

J gene: TRBJ1-2
V gene: TRBV12-3/TRBV12-4
D gene: .
CDR3 DNA: TGTGCCAGCAGATCGACAGGTTTGGGGGGCTACACCTTC
CDR3 protein: CASRSTGLGGYTF

J gene: TRBJ1-1
V gene: TRBV23-1
D gene: TRBD1
CDR3 DNA: TGCGCCAGCAGTCAATCTTTGAGACAGGGGAGGGACACTGAAGCTTTCTTT
CDR3 protein: CASSQSLRQGRDTEAFF

J gene: TRBJ2-1
V gene: TRBV19
D gene: .
CDR3 DNA: TGTGCCAGTAGCAGGGACAACTACAATGAGCAGTTCTTC
CDR3 protein: CASSRDNYNEQFF

J gene: TRBJ2-1
V gene: TRBV7-2
D gene: TRBD2
CDR3 DNA: TGTGCCAGCAGCTTAGTGGCTAGCGGGGTACCCTACAATGAGCAGTTCTTC
CDR3 protein: CASSLVASGVPYNEQFF

J gene: TRBJ2-7
V gene: TRBV7-2
D gene: TRBD1
CDR3 DNA: TGTGCCAGCAGCCTTCCGAGGACAGGAACGAGCTCCTACGAGCAGTACTTC
CDR3 protein: CASSLPRTGTSSYEQYF

J gene: TRBJ1-5
V gene: TRBV19
D gene: .
CDR3 DNA: TGTGCCAGTGGATTCAGGCTGCAGCCCCAGCATTTT
CDR3 protein: CASGFRLQPQHF

J gene: TRBJ2-7
V gene: TRBV6-2/TRBV6-3
D gene: .
CDR3 DNA: TGTGCCAGCAGTTACTCGCCCACCAAAGGGGCTCTGTTCGAGCAGTACTTC
CDR3 protein: CASSYSPTKGALFEQYF

J gene: TRBJ2-7
V gene: TRBV15
D gene: TRBD1
CDR3 DNA: TGTGCCACCAGCAGTAGGGACAGGGGTTTCACCTACGAGCAGTACTTC
CDR3 protein: CATSSRDRGFTYEQYF

J gene: TRBJ1-2
V gene: TRBV29-1
D gene: .
CDR3 DNA: TGCAGCGTTGAAAAAACAGGGAACTATGGCTACACCTTC
CDR3 protein: CSVEKTGNYGYTF

J gene: TRBJ1-5
V gene: TRBV9
D gene: TRBD1
CDR3 DNA: TGTGCCAGCAGCGTTGGGACAGGGGGTTGGAATCAGCCCCAGCATTTT
CDR3 protein: CASSVGTGGWNQPQHF

J gene: TRBJ2-5
V gene: TRBV27
D gene: .
CDR3 DNA: TGTGCCAGCAGTTATGAGGAGACCCAGTACTTC
CDR3 protein: CASSYEETQYF